Shown below are 27 T cell receptor beta chains from a single sample sequenced in a study of cytomegalovirus exposure and HLA in healthy donors. The PCR used 60 Vbeta and 13 Jbeta primers. Produced via immunoSEQ multiplex PCR; TCRdb's table is partial and in-frame only. The sample table sets out some 130,000 clones. The source material was PBMCs. These receptors were taken from a man aged 18 to 30 in good health and CMV-seronegative.

This chain uses TRBV4-1 with TRBJ2-1, with 11 bases fitting TRBD2. Germline trimming cut 1 base from V and 4 bases from J; bases unmatched to any gene: 9. The CDR3 spans 18 residues. Germline loops: CDR1 MGHRA, CDR2 YSYEKL. The CDR3 is CASSQVDMGLAVYNEQFF. Here the CDR3 DNA reads TGCGCCAGCAGCCAAGTAGATATGGGACTAGCGGTATACAATGAGCAGTTCTTC.

V is TRBV19 and J is TRBJ2-1; 8 bases line up with TRBD2. The CDR3 runs 15 residues. CDR1 LNHDA and CDR2 SQIVND come from the germline V gene (reference sequence). V lost 3 bases and J lost 1; bases outside the gene matches: 2. The CDR3 loop is CASSMRLASYNEQFF. DNA of the CDR3: TGTGCCAGTAGTATGAGACTAGCGTCCTACAATGAGCAGTTCTTC. The variable domain in full, with the rest retrieved from reference TRBV19 and TRBJ2-1, is DGGITQSPKYLFRKEGQNVTLSCEQNLNHDAMYWYRQDPGQGLRLIYYSQIVNDFQKGDIAEGYSVSREKKESFPLTVTSAQKNPTAFYLCASSMRLASYNEQFFGPGTRLTVL.

The rearrangement joins TRBV28 to TRBJ1-5, with TRBD1 matching 8 bases. CDR1 is MDHEN, CDR2 SYDVKM, per germline. The CDR3 is 15 amino acids. J gave up 5 bases and V 1 base, and 4 bases lay outside the gene matches. The chain's CDR3 is CASSLFQGAHQPQHF. CDR3 coding DNA: TGTGCCAGCAGTTTATTCCAGGGGGCTCATCAGCCCCAGCATTTT.

A note on this clone: A read error may account for a junction end that differs from germline. The chain is built from TRBV5-4 and TRBJ2-7; 9 bases fit TRBD1. The CDR3 loop spans 15 amino acids. The V gene's germline CDR1 is SGHNT and CDR2 YYREEE (reference sequence). The CDR3 here is CASSLPGQGSHEQYF. The CDR3 nucleotides read TGTGCCAGCAGCTTACCGGGACAGGGTAGCCACGAGCAGTACTTT.

The chain uses TRBV21-1 and TRBJ2-1; the table names TRBD1, a call not compared with the DNA. TRBV21-1 is a documented pseudogene. CDR3 length: 16 amino acids. CDR3 bases: TGTGCCAGCAGCAAAGTTGGGGACAGCCAATACAATGAGCAGTTCTTC. It translates to CASSKVGDSQYNEQFF.

The V and J genes are TRBV9 and TRBJ2-6; weak D call: TRBD1 (6 bases). This CDR3 comprises 17 residues. Germline CDR1 and CDR2: SGDLS and YYNGEE. Trimming left V 4 bases short and J 1 base short, with 15 bases between. This chain's CDR3 is CASSTTGQQSGANVLTF. The CDR3 bases are TGTGCCAGCAGCACGACTGGACAGCAGTCTGGGGCCAACGTCCTGACTTTC.

The chain is built from TRBV27 and TRBJ2-7; maybe TRBD2 (5 bases). Germline loops: CDR1 MNHEY, CDR2 SMNVEV (reference sequence). CDR3 length: 13 residues. V was clipped by 4 bases and J by 2 bases, with 9 bases between them. CDR3 in amino acids: CASSWASTYEQYF. CDR3 DNA: TGTGCCAGCAGTTGGGCTAGCACCTACGAGCAGTACTTC.

The rearrangement joins TRBV28 to TRBJ2-7; 8 nucleotides align to TRBD1. CDR1 and CDR2 from the germline V gene are MDHEN and SYDVKM. CDR3 size: 14 residues. V shed 7 bases and J 3 bases; nucleotides not matched to a gene: 8. CDR3 sequence (DNA): TGTGCCAGCACCTTAACGGACAGGGTCTACGAGCAGTACTTC. This codes for CASTLTDRVYEQYF.

This rearrangement joins TRBV10-3 to TRBJ1-2, with 7 bases that match TRBD1. The V and J ends lost 8 bases and 5 bases, in that order; junction bases with no gene match: 11. CDR1 ENHRY and CDR2 SYGVKD come from the germline V gene. The CDR3 sequence is 14 residues long. CDR3 DNA sequence: TGTGCCATCGGGGAGACAGGGAAAGGGTATGGCTACACCTTC. It specifies CAIGETGKGYGYTF.

The chain employs TRBV9 and TRBJ2-1; 9 positions agree with TRBD2. The junction had 8 bases not matched to a gene; V was cut back by 0 bases and J by 1 base. CDR1 and CDR2 (germline): SGDLS, YYNGEE. The CDR3 has 18 amino acids. The CDR3 region has the DNA TGTGCCAGCAGCGTAGACGCTAGCGGGAACCCATCCTACAATGAGCAGTTCTTC. It codes for CASSVDASGNPSYNEQFF.

The V gene is TRBV6-4, the J gene TRBJ2-7; D is ambiguous. Germline V gene sequence: CDR1 MRHNA, CDR2 SNTAGT. V shed 2 bases and J shed 3 bases, with 11 bases lying between them. This CDR3 has 14 amino acids. CDR3 region: CASSDTPGRYEQYF. The CDR3 DNA is TGTGCCAGCAGTGACACCCCAGGCCGCTACGAGCAGTACTTC.

V and J are TRBV11-3 and TRBJ2-3; TRBD1 matches 10 bases. The CDR3 loop spans 15 amino acids. V was clipped by 4 bases and J by 1 base; unmatched bases: 2. Germline loops: CDR1 SGHNT, CDR2 YENEEA. CDR3 amino acids: CASSSTGGGTDTQYF. The CDR3 DNA is TGTGCCAGCAGCTCGACAGGGGGCGGCACAGATACGCAGTATTTT.

The J gene is TRBJ1-2, the V gene TRBV19, with D perhaps matching TRBD1 (6 bases). The CDR3 length is 15 residues. Germline CDR1 is LNHDA and CDR2 is SQIVND (reference sequence). V was trimmed by 8 bases and J by 4 bases, leaving 20 bases between them. DNA for the CDR3: TGTGCCAGTGCTCTCTTCGGGGGGGCCCTCTATGGCTACACCTTC. This translates into CASALFGGALYGYTF.

The V call is TRBV27, the J call TRBJ1-4, with D unclear. The V end was cut by 2 bases, the J end by 1 base, with 8 bases between. The germline V gene has CDR1 MNHEY and CDR2 SMNVEV (reference sequence). The CDR3 runs to 15 residues. The CDR3 sequence: CASSLLSRTNEKLFF. The CDR3 bases are TGTGCCAGCAGTTTACTTTCGAGAACTAATGAAAAACTGTTTTTT.

The rearrangement uses TRBV11-2 and TRBJ1-2; D possibly corresponds to TRBD1 (5 bases). There are 13 residues in the CDR3. Per the germline V gene, CDR1 is SGHAT and CDR2 is FQNNGV. Trimming stripped 6 bases from V and 4 bases from J, with 12 bases between. As DNA, the CDR3 is TGTGCCAGCAGGGAAGGGCAGGGCTATGGCTACACCTTC. Amino acids: CASREGQGYGYTF.

The rearrangement links TRBV6-5 to TRBJ1-5, with TRBD1 identical over 8 bases. Germline V gene data show CDR1 as MNHEY and CDR2 as SVGAGI. This CDR3 has 12 amino acids. Trimming removed 5 bases from V and 12 bases from J; junction bases left unmatched: 6. CDR3 in DNA: TGTGCCAGCAGTGCAGGGGGCGGGCTCCAGCATTTT. Its translation: CASSAGGGLQHF.

This chain joins TRBV12-5 and TRBJ2-5; 7 bases fit TRBD2. Germline loops: CDR1 LGHNT, CDR2 FRNRAP. V gave up 1 base and J gave up 1 base; unmatched junction bases: 12. This CDR3 is 18 amino acids long. Written as DNA, the CDR3 is TGTGCTAGTGGTTTGGGTCTCTCAGGTAGCGGGTTCCAAGAGACCCAGTACTTC. Protein: CASGLGLSGSGFQETQYF.

The rearrangement uses TRBV25-1 and TRBJ2-6, with TRBD1 as a possible D gene (5 bases). Germline lookup yields CDR1 MGHDK and CDR2 SYGVNS. V was cut by 4 bases and J by 2 bases, with 9 bases left in between. The CDR3 length is 15 residues. The CDR3 sequence: CASSAQDAGANVLTF. The CDR3, as DNA: TGTGCCAGCAGTGCACAGGATGCTGGGGCCAACGTCCTGACTTTC.

The chain recombines TRBV7-5 with TRBJ2-7; the D segment call TRBD1 is taken from the table without a DNA check. TRBV7-5 is a listed pseudogene. The CDR3 is 13 amino acids. The CDR3: CVRSLKGHYEQYF. The CDR3 DNA reads TGTGTCAGAAGCTTGAAGGGACATTACGAGCAGTACTTC.

This chain joins TRBV7-2 and TRBJ1-3, with TRBD1 matching over 8 bases. The CDR3 contains 16 residues. Germline CDR1 reads SGHTA; CDR2 reads FQGNSA. V shed 2 bases, J shed 0 bases, and the junction held 3 bases outside the gene matches. For the CDR3, the DNA is TGTGCCAGCAGCTTACCGGGACAGGACTCTGGAAACACCATATATTTT. Its translation: CASSLPGQDSGNTIYF.

V usage is TRBV5-1 and J usage is TRBJ2-5, with 8 bases matching TRBD1. Germline lookup yields CDR1 SGHRS and CDR2 YFSETQ. Trimming cost V 4 bases and J 4 bases; bases outside gene matches: 9. CDR3 size: 15 residues. The DNA for the CDR3 is TGCGCCAGCAGCCATGGACAGGGTTCGCGAGAGACCCAGTACTTC. Its protein product is CASSHGQGSRETQYF.

The chain links TRBV5-1 to TRBJ2-5; TRBD2 aligns across 7 bases. This CDR3 has 14 amino acids. The germline gives CDR1 SGHRS, CDR2 YFSETQ. V shed 4 bases, J shed 4 bases, and the junction held 7 bases outside the gene matches. The CDR3 DNA reads as TGCGCCAGCAGCGGGGACTATCAGGTAGAGACCCAGTACTTC. Amino acids: CASSGDYQVETQYF.

The rearrangement uses TRBV30 and TRBJ1-2; TRBD1 matches at 12 bases. V dropped 3 bases and J dropped 3; count of bases not matched to a gene: 11. CDR1 and CDR2 (germline): GTSNPN, SVGIG (reference sequence). The CDR3 is 17 residues long. In DNA form, the CDR3 reads TGTGCCTGGAGGAAACCGGGACAGGGGGCTCTCTACTATGGCTACACCTTC. As protein: CAWRKPGQGALYYGYTF.

This chain links TRBV28 with TRBJ2-7; 10 nucleotides match TRBD2. This CDR3 has 15 residues. Germline assignment: CDR1 MDHEN and CDR2 SYDVKM. J was trimmed by 7 bases and V by 6 bases; bases with no gene match: 12. CDR3 loop: CASRKPSGGAREQYF. The CDR3, as DNA: TGTGCCAGCAGAAAACCCAGCGGGGGGGCCCGTGAGCAGTACTTC.

The rearrangement links TRBV15 to TRBJ2-5, with a weak D call TRBD2 (6 bases). The CDR3 has 15 residues. Deletions cut 1 base from V and 5 bases from J, with 14 bases between. Germline V lookup: CDR1 LNHNV, CDR2 YYDKDF (reference sequence). This CDR3 reads CATSRGGGDGETQYF. CDR3 DNA sequence: TGTGCCACCAGCAGAGGTGGAGGGGATGGGGAGACCCAGTACTTC.

The V gene is TRBV5-1, the J gene TRBJ2-1; perhaps TRBD1 as D (6 bases). The CDR3 sequence is 16 residues long. Trimming removed 3 bases from V and 0 bases from J, with 13 bases in between. CDR1 and CDR2 from the germline V gene are SGHRS and YFSETQ. CDR3 sequence: CASSSTGGFSYNEQFF. The CDR3 bases are TGCGCCAGCAGCTCAACTGGGGGCTTCTCCTACAATGAGCAGTTCTTC.

The chain joins TRBV4-1 to TRBJ2-1; TRBD2 aligns across 15 bases. The CDR3 is 17 amino acids. Germline-derived CDR1 and CDR2 are MGHRA and YSYEKL. V shed 2 bases and J 10 bases; nucleotides not matched to a gene: 9. The CDR3 DNA reads as TGCGCCAGCAGCCAACAAATGGGACTAGCGGGAGGCGGAGAGCAGTTCTTC. It yields the protein CASSQQMGLAGGGEQFF.